These 20 T cell receptor beta chains share one sample of origin, sequenced in a study of shared clonotypes between healthy human individuals. Sequencing used immunoSEQ multiplex PCR; TCRdb keeps in-frame clones, though not all of them. The table includes 1.6 million or so clones, over 95% detected once. The sample was naive CD4+ T cells sorted from blood. This sample's subset: CD45RA+ positively selected. The receptors were gathered from a man in his thirties or forties in good health.

The table lists this clone with a count of one. The chain uses TRBV5-1 and TRBJ1-1; D might be TRBD1 (5 bases). CDR1 SGHRS and CDR2 YFSETQ come from the germline V gene. Trimming pared 3 bases from V and 0 bases from J, leaving 12 bases between. The CDR3 consists of 15 residues. The CDR3 sequence is CASSSRGTLNTEAFF. CDR3 bases: TGCGCCAGCAGCTCACGGGGGACTTTGAACACTGAAGCTTTCTTT.

The chain uses TRBV10-1 and TRBJ1-1; D is ambiguous. Trimming stripped 1 base from V and 1 base from J, with 7 bases between. The germline V gene has CDR1 WNHNN and CDR2 SYGVQD (reference sequence). The CDR3 is 14 residues long. CDR3: CASSELQSNTEAFF. The CDR3 nucleotides are TGCGCCAGCAGTGAGTTACAGTCGAACACTGAAGCTTTCTTT.

The chain couples TRBV7-9 to TRBJ1-2; no definite D call. V was trimmed by 2 bases and J by 7 bases, leaving 11 bases between them. The germline CDR1 and CDR2 sequences are SEHNR and FQNEAQ (reference sequence). This CDR3 is built from 13 residues. The CDR3 is CASSLSATRGYTF. In DNA form, the CDR3 reads TGTGCCAGCAGCTTATCCGCGACACGTGGCTACACCTTC.

The rearrangement joins TRBV5-1 to TRBJ2-7, with 8 bases identical to TRBD1. CDR3 length: 14 residues. The ends lost 0 bases at V and 4 bases at J; junction bases unmatched: 3. Germline V gene data show CDR1 as SGHRS and CDR2 as YFSETQ. DNA of the CDR3: TGCGCCAGCAGCTTGGCCAGGACAGGGTACGAGCAGTACTTC. Amino acid sequence: CASSLARTGYEQYF.

Only one count was recorded for this clone. V gene TRBV7-2 combines with J gene TRBJ2-4; 11 bases are a match to TRBD2. The CDR3 runs 16 residues. Losses at the gene ends were 5 bases for V and 1 base for J; bases not matched to a gene: 4. Germline V CDR1 and CDR2: SGHTA, FQGNSA. The CDR3 DNA sequence: TGTGCCAGCAGCAAGACTAGCGGGATCGCCAAAAACATTCAGTACTTC. The encoded protein is CASSKTSGIAKNIQYF.

The CDR3 loop reads CASSLGWFAGGEQFF. CDR3 in DNA: TGTGCCAGCAGCTTGGGTTGGTTCGCGGGAGGGGAGCAGTTCTTC. This chain links TRBV5-6 with TRBJ2-1; 9 bases map to TRBD2. This CDR3 has 15 amino acids. Looked up from germline, CDR1 is SGHDT and CDR2 is YYEEEE. Trimming at V came to 0 bases and at J to 10 bases, leaving 8 bases not matched to a gene.

The chain combines TRBV18 with TRBJ2-7; a weak D match, TRBD2 (5 bases). V was pared by 6 bases and J by 2 bases, with 14 bases between. CDR3 length equals 14 residues. The germline V gene encodes CDR1 KGHSH and CDR2 LQKENI. The CDR3: CASSDGSGTYEQYF. CDR3 DNA: TGTGCCAGCTCGGATGGGAGTGGAACCTACGAGCAGTACTTC.

This clone is a singleton in its sample. The CDR3 spells CASSVVSGQDTQYF. The CDR3 DNA reads as TGTGCCAGCAGCGTAGTCTCGGGACAGGATACGCAGTATTTT. The rearrangement uses TRBV9 and TRBJ2-3; TRBD1 matches at 7 bases. The trim removed 0 bases at V and 6 bases at J, leaving 4 bases unmatched. The germline CDR1 and CDR2 sequences are SGDLS and YYNGEE. This CDR3 region has 14 residues. The full variable domain, rest sourced from reference TRBV9 and TRBJ2-3, is DSGVTQTPKHLITATGQRVTLRCSPRSGDLSVYWYQQSLDQGLQFLIQYYNGEERAKGNILERFSAQQFPDLHSELNLSSLELGDSALYFCASSVVSGQDTQYFGPGTRLTVL.

V and J are TRBV6-6 and TRBJ1-5; no reliable D call. This CDR3 region has 13 residues. Trimming shortened V by 6 bases and J by 3 bases, and 9 bases separated the two germline ends. In germline, CDR1 is MNHNY, CDR2 SVGAGI (reference sequence). The CDR3 nucleotides are TGTGCCAGCAGCCCAAGGATCAATCAGCCCCAGCATTTT. This codes for CASSPRINQPQHF.

The rearrangement uses TRBV28 and TRBJ1-1, with D perhaps TRBD1 (6 bases). The CDR3 has 10 residues. Trimming left V 10 bases short and J 7 bases short, with 10 bases between. Germline CDR1 MDHEN, CDR2 SYDVKM. The CDR3 sequence is CATGQYEAFF. DNA of the CDR3: TGTGCCACAGGACAGTATGAAGCTTTCTTT.

The chain combines TRBV11-2 with TRBJ2-5; 8 bases are shared with TRBD1. The CDR3 consists of 14 residues. The V gene end was trimmed by 4 bases and the J gene end by 2 bases; junction bases not matched to a gene: 3. CDR1 and CDR2 (germline): SGHAT, FQNNGV. CDR3 in amino acids: CASSWDRQQETQYF. CDR3 nucleotides: TGTGCCAGCAGCTGGGACAGGCAGCAAGAGACCCAGTACTTC. The entire variable domain, with the rest obtained from reference TRBV11-2 and TRBJ2-5, is as follows: EAGVAQSPRYKIIEKRQSVAFWCNPISGHATLYWYQQILGQGPKLLIQFQNNGVVDDSQLPKDRFSAERLKGVDSTLKIQPAKLEDSAVYLCASSWDRQQETQYFGPGTRLLVL.

The chain couples TRBV7-9 to TRBJ2-2; 10 bases align to TRBD2. Germline-derived CDR1 and CDR2 are SEHNR and FQNEAQ (reference sequence). The CDR3 covers 16 residues. Unmatched junction bases numbered 5, after V lost 1 base and J lost 6 bases. The CDR3 region has the DNA TGTGCCAGCAGCTTAGGGCTAGCGGGAGTTGCCGGGGAGCTGTTTTTT. Translation: CASSLGLAGVAGELFF.

The V gene is TRBV19, the J gene TRBJ1-5; tentatively, D is TRBD1 (6 bases). The CDR3 has 15 amino acids. V shed 7 bases and J shed 2 bases, with 15 bases lying between them. CDR1 is LNHDA and CDR2 is SQIVND in the germline V gene (reference sequence). The CDR3 DNA sequence: TGTGCCAGTAATCGCGGGGGCCAAGGCAATCAGCCCCAGCATTTT. It yields the protein CASNRGGQGNQPQHF.

The chain is built from TRBV11-2 and TRBJ2-3, with 8 nucleotides matching TRBD2. Germline CDR1 SGHAT, CDR2 FQNNGV. V was clipped by 5 bases and J by 14 bases; unmatched bases: 6. The CDR3 covers 11 residues. The CDR3 nucleotides read TGTGCCAGCAGCACCGGGGGGGCACGGTATTTT. Translated: CASSTGGARYF.

This rearrangement joins TRBV29-1 to TRBJ2-6; no definite D call. The length of the CDR3 is 13 residues. Trimming left V 7 bases short and J 0 bases short, with 7 bases between. The germline V gene has CDR1 SQVTM and CDR2 ANQGSEA. This CDR3 reads CSALGSGANVLTF. The CDR3 DNA reads as TGCAGCGCCTTGGGCTCTGGGGCCAACGTCCTGACTTTC.

V usage is TRBV7-9 and J usage is TRBJ2-3; D not certain. This CDR3 spans 11 amino acids. Trimming pared 8 bases from V and 3 bases from J, leaving 6 bases between. Germline V gives CDR1 SEHNR, CDR2 FQNEAQ (reference sequence). The CDR3 spells CASVRTDTQYF. The CDR3 bases are TGTGCCAGCGTGAGGACAGATACGCAGTATTTT.

The gene calls are TRBV28 and TRBJ1-1; D remains unclear. CDR3 size: 17 residues. V lost 2 bases and J 0 bases, leaving 16 bases between the germline ends. The V gene's germline CDR1 is MDHEN and CDR2 SYDVKM. CDR3: CASSLGFSGPMNTEAFF. The CDR3 DNA sequence: TGTGCCAGCAGTTTAGGATTTTCCGGCCCCATGAACACTGAAGCTTTCTTT.

The chain combines TRBV2 with TRBJ1-2, with 10 bases that match TRBD1. The ends lost 6 bases at V and 6 bases at J; junction bases unmatched: 4. CDR3 length: 13 amino acids. Germline CDR1 and CDR2: SNHLY and FYNNEI. DNA of the CDR3: TGTGCCAGCAGGACCGGACAGGGGGATGGCTACACCTTC. This gives the protein CASRTGQGDGYTF. The whole variable domain, filled in from reference TRBV2 and TRBJ1-2, reads EPEVTQTPSHQVTQMGQEVILRCVPISNHLYFYWYRQILGQKVEFLVSFYNNEISEKSEIFDDQFSVERPDGSNFTLKIRSTKLEDSAMYFCASRTGQGDGYTFGSGTRLTVV.

This chain uses TRBV5-1 with TRBJ2-1; perhaps TRBD1 as D (5 bases). CDR3 length: 15 residues. V lost 1 base and J 4 bases, leaving 12 bases between the germline ends. Germline V CDR1 and CDR2: SGHRS, YFSETQ. The CDR3 DNA reads as TGCGCCAGCAGCTTGAGCCCTGGGGCATACAATGAGCAGTTCTTC. The encoded protein is CASSLSPGAYNEQFF.

About this clone itself: Other DNA sequences in this sample translate to the same CDR3. The chain couples TRBV5-1 to TRBJ1-3, with no clear D. V lost 3 bases, J lost 0 bases, and 7 bases lay in between. This CDR3 region has 14 residues. Germline V CDR1 and CDR2: SGHRS, YFSETQ. The CDR3 DNA reads as TGCGCCAGCAGCTCAGGTCACTCTGGAAACACCATATATTTT. Amino acid sequence: CASSSGHSGNTIYF.